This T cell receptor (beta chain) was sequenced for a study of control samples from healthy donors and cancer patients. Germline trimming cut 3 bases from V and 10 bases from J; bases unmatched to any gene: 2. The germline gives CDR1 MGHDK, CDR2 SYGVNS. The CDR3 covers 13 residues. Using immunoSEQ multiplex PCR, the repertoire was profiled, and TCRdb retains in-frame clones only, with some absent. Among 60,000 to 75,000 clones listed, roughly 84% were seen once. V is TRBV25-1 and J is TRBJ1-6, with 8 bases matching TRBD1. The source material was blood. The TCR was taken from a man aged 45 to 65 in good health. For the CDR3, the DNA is TGTGCCAGCAGTGATACAGGGGGATCACCCCTCCACTTT. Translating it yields CASSDTGGSPLHF.